The 8 T cell receptor beta chains below were found in one sample sequenced in a study of blood T cell repertoires in COVID-19. Sequencing used immunoSEQ multiplex PCR; TCRdb keeps in-frame clones, though not all of them. The sample includes under 100,000 clones, approximately 86% of them seen just once. Specimen: peripheral blood. The receptor source for this set is a man aged 35-49 years with acute or convalescent COVID-19.

The chain recombines TRBV19 with TRBJ1-1; possible D gene TRBD1, 6 bases. Per germline, CDR1 LNHDA and CDR2 SQIVND (reference sequence). This CDR3 comprises 15 residues. V shed 5 bases and J shed 3 bases, with 16 bases lying between them. CDR3 region: CASSAAGELYTEAFF. CDR3 nucleotide sequence: TGTGCCAGTAGTGCGGCAGGGGAATTGTACACTGAAGCTTTCTTT. Full variable domain (rest looked up from reference TRBV19 and TRBJ1-1): DGGITQSPKYLFRKEGQNVTLSCEQNLNHDAMYWYRQDPGQGLRLIYYSQIVNDFQKGDIAEGYSVSREKKESFPLTVTSAQKNPTAFYLCASSAAGELYTEAFFGQGTRLTVV.

This rearrangement joins TRBV18 to TRBJ2-5; weak D call: TRBD2 (6 bases). Trimming removed 3 bases at V and 1 base at J, with 6 bases between. Germline V gene lookup returns CDR1 KGHSH and CDR2 LQKENI. The CDR3 is 13 residues long. CDR3 bases: TGTGCCAGCTCACCTAGCGGCCAAGAGACCCAGTACTTC. This codes for CASSPSGQETQYF.

The gene calls are TRBV15 and TRBJ2-1, with a tentative D call TRBD2 (6 bases). Trimming took off 5 bases at V and 6 bases at J, with 23 bases between the two ends. Germline CDR1 and CDR2: LNHNV and YYDKDF (reference sequence). This CDR3 has 17 amino acids. CDR3 DNA sequence: TGTGCCACCAGCGGAGGAGGGCAACAACCTCTGGGCAATGAGCAGTTCTTC. Protein sequence: CATSGGGQQPLGNEQFF.

The chain links TRBV29-1 to TRBJ1-2; TRBD1 agrees at 9 bases. CDR1 and CDR2 from the germline V gene are SQVTM and ANQGSEA. V lost 6 bases, J lost 4 bases, and 21 bases stayed unmatched. The CDR3 loop spans 18 amino acids. CDR3 amino acids: CSVAEKMDRGLVFYGYTF. The CDR3 DNA reads TGCAGCGTAGCGGAAAAAATGGACAGGGGACTCGTTTTCTATGGCTACACCTTC.

The rearrangement links TRBV6-6 to TRBJ1-5; TRBD1 might be the D (5 bases). From germline, CDR1 is MNHNY and CDR2 SVGAGI (reference sequence). The CDR3 runs to 16 residues. The V and J ends lost 4 bases and 7 bases respectively, with 20 bases between them. The CDR3 region is CASSFSKAGVKQPQHF. The CDR3 DNA reads as TGTGCCAGCAGTTTCAGCAAGGCGGGGGTGAAACAGCCCCAGCATTTT.

This chain connects TRBV27 to TRBJ1-4; no firm D call. With 5 bases removed from V and 12 bases from J, the gap between germline ends came to 13 bases. The germline V gene encodes CDR1 MNHEY and CDR2 SMNVEV (reference sequence). This CDR3 region has 12 residues. CDR3 residues: CASSHRGGQLFF. CDR3 DNA: TGTGCCAGCAGTCACCGGGGAGGACAACTGTTTTTT.

The chain carries TRBV2 and TRBJ1-5; D unclear. V lost 6 bases, J lost 0 bases, and 21 bases lay in between. There are 18 residues in the CDR3. CDR1 is SNHLY, CDR2 FYNNEI, per germline. This CDR3 reads CASRADLRPNYSNQPQHF. For the CDR3, the DNA is TGTGCCAGCAGAGCCGACCTCAGGCCTAATTATAGCAATCAGCCCCAGCATTTT.

V gene TRBV6-1 combines with J gene TRBJ2-7, with TRBD2 as a possible D gene (6 bases). V was clipped by 3 bases and J by 2 bases, with 17 bases between them. CDR1 MNHNS and CDR2 SASEGT come from the germline V gene. The CDR3 consists of 16 residues. The CDR3 spells CASSESRSGSPYEQYF. CDR3 bases: TGTGCCAGCAGTGAGTCTAGAAGCGGGTCCCCCTACGAGCAGTACTTC.